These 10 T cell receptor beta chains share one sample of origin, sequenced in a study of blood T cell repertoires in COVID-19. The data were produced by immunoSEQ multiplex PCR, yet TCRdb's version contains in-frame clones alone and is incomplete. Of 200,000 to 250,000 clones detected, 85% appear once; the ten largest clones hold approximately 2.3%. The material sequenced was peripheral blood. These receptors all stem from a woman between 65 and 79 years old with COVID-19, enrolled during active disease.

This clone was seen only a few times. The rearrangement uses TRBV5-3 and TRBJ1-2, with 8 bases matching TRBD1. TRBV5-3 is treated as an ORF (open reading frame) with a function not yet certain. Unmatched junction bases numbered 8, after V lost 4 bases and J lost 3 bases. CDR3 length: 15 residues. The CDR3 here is CARSPMTGAYYGYTF. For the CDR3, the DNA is TGTGCCAGAAGCCCGATGACAGGGGCCTACTATGGCTACACCTTC.

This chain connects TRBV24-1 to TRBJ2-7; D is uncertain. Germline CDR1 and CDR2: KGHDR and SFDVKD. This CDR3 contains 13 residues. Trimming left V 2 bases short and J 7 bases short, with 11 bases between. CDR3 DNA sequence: TGTGCCACCAGTGATTGGGCCACTGGGGAGCAGTACTTC. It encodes CATSDWATGEQYF.

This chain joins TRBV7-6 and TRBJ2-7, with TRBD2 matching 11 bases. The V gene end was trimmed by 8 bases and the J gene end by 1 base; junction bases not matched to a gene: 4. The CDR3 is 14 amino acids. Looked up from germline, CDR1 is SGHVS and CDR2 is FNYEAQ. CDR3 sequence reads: CASGTSGPSYEQYF. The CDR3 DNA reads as TGTGCCAGCGGGACTAGCGGCCCATCCTACGAGCAGTACTTC.

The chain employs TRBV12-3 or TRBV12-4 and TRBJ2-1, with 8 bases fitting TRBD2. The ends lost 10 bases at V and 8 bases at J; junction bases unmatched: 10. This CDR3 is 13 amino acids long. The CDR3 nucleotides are TGTGCCACCCGACTAGCGACTGTGGATGAGCAGTTCTTC. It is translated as CATRLATVDEQFF.

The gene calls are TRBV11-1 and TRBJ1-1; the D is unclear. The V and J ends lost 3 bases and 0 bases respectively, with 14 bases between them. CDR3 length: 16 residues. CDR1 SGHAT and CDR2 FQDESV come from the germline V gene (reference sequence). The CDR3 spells CASSFFSPPLNTEAFF. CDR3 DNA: TGTGCCAGCAGCTTCTTCTCCCCCCCCCTGAACACTGAAGCTTTCTTT.

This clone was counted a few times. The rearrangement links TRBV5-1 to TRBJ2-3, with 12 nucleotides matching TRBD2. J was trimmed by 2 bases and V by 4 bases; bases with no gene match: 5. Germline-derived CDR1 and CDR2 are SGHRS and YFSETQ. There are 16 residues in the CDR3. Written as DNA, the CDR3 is TGCGCCAGCAGCCCCGGACTAGCGGGACACACAGATACGCAGTATTTT. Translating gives CASSPGLAGHTDTQYF.

The chain's CDR3 is CSVKKRVNTGELFF. The DNA of the CDR3 is TGCAGCGTTAAAAAGCGGGTGAACACCGGGGAGCTGTTTTTT. The chain is built from TRBV29-1 and TRBJ2-2; possible D gene TRBD2, 6 bases. Germline assignment: CDR1 SQVTM and CDR2 ANQGSEA. The CDR3 loop spans 14 amino acids. V was trimmed by 5 bases and J by 1 base, leaving 11 bases between them.

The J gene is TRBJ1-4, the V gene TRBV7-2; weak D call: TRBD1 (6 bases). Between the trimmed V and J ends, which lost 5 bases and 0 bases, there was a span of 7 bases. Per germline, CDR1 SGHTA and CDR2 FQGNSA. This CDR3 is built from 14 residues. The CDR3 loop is CASSDRTTNEKLFF. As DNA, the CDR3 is TGTGCCAGCAGCGACAGGACAACTAATGAAAAACTGTTTTTT.

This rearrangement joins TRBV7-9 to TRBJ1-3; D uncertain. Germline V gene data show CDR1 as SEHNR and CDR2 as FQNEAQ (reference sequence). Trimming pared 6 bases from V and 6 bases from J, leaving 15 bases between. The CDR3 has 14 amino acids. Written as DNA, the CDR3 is TGTGCCAGCAGTGACCCCCCCACAGAAAACACCATATATTTT. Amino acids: CASSDPPTENTIYF. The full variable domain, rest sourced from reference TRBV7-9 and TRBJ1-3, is DTGVSQNPRHKITKRGQNVTFRCDPISEHNRLYWYRQTLGQGPEFLTYFQNEAQLEKSRLLSDRFSAERPKGSFSTLEIQRTEQGDSAMYLCASSDPPTENTIYFGEGSWLTVV.

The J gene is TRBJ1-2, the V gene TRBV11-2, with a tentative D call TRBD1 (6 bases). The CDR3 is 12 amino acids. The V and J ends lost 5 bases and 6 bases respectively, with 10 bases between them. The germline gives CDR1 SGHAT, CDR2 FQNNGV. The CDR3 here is CASSRDTDGYTF. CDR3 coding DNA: TGTGCCAGCAGCCGGGACACAGATGGCTACACCTTC.